The sequence of this T cell receptor beta chain was determined in a study of brain T cells in children with intractable seizures. Study-level points and caveats: Clones missing pre-surgery may reflect undersampling of that blood sample. Patients' HCMV serostatus was unknown; virus specificity rests on CDR3 similarity alone.

The CDR3 covers 11 residues. V lost 6 bases and J lost 10; bases outside the gene matches: 5. Germline CDR1 is LGHDT and CDR2 is YNNKEL (reference sequence). Turning to this clone: Its antigen remains unidentified.

Time point here: blood from clinic visit 5 months post-surgery; TSC patient then seizure free. Only cases whose brain tissue showed the highest T cell transcript signatures were sequenced. The method was immunoSEQ multiplex PCR; TCRdb's version includes in-frame clones alone and lacks a portion of them. The repertoire consists of around 340,000 clones, with over 90% occurring once and the leading ten covering 5.5% to 6%. The material was peripheral blood, obtained about 5 months after surgery. The rearrangement joins TRBV3-1 (or the pseudogene TRBV3-2) to TRBJ1-1, with 7 bases aligning to TRBD1. The sequence came from a boy less than two years old with tuberous sclerosis and intractable seizures. CDR3 sequence reads: CASSREGAAFF. The CDR3 DNA reads as TGTGCCAGCAGTCGAGAGGGGGCAGCTTTCTTT.